This TCR beta chain was captured by sequencing in a study of OX40 agonist ivuxolimab in advanced cancers. The wider study: All patients had ivuxolimab intravenously every 2 weeks at 0.01 to 10 mg/kg. With a range of roughly 20 to 80, age averaged roughly 60 years, and 65% to 90% were male.

Measured with immunoSEQ multiplex PCR; TCRdb has only the in-frame clones, and not every one. In the table there are 15,000 or so clones, roughly 79% of which are singletons. The CDR3 is 14 residues long. Germline V gives CDR1 SGDLS, CDR2 YYNGEE. V was pared by 1 base and J by 0 bases, with 8 bases between. This chain connects TRBV9 to TRBJ2-7, with D unclear. The sequence was collected from an adult with an advanced solid tumor such as melanoma, head and neck, liver or kidney cancer. The material sequenced was CD4+ or CD8+ T cells sorted from blood, taken in a trial of the OX40 agonist ivuxolimab. CDR3 loop: CASSVMQDSYEQYF. In DNA form, the CDR3 reads TGTGCCAGCAGCGTAATGCAGGACTCCTACGAGCAGTACTTC.